This note documents a single TCR beta chain sequence. Its target is not known. The sample comes from a study of T cells expressing NK-cell markers. Study-wide context: Sorted CD3+CD56+NKG2C+, CD3+CD56+NKG2C- and CD3+CD56-NKG2C+ T cells supplied TCR beta repertoires. General study results and limits: A handful of donors showed these clonotypes also leading the CD3+CD56-NKG2C+ fraction.

CDR1 and CDR2 from the germline V gene are MDHEN and SYDVKM. This CDR3 is 15 amino acids long. TCRdb processed the 5' RACE reads again and assigns one entry to each CDR3 protein, with no DNA. This sample's table reports about 190,000 distinct CDR3 sequences. V and J are TRBV28 and TRBJ2-3; with no DNA, the TCRdb D assignment of TRBD2 cannot be verified. The specimen sequenced was blood T cells: a sorted CD56 or NKG2C T cell subset, CD4+ or CD8+ T cells, or bulk PBMC T cells (not recorded which). This TCR was recovered from a man aged 18-70 years in good health. The CDR3 region is CASSLGAGLGDTQYF.